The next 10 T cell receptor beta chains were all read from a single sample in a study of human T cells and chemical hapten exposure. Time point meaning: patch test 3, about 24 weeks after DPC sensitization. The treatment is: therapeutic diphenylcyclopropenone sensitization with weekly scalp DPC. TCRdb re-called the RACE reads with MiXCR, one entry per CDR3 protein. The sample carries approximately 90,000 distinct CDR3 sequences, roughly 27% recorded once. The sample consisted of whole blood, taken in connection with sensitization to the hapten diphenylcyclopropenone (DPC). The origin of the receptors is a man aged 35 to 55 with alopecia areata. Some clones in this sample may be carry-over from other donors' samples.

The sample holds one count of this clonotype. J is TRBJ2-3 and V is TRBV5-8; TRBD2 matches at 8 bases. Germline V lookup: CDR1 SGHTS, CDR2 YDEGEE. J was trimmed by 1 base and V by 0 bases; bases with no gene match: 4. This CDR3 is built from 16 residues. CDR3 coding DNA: TGTGCCAGCAGCTTGGCTAGCGGGTCCCGCACAGATACGCAGTATTTT. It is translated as CASSLASGSRTDTQYF.

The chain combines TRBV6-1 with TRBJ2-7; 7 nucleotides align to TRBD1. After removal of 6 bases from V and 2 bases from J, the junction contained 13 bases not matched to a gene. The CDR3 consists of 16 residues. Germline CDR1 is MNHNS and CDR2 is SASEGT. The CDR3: CASSEQSQQGPYEQYF. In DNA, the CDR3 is TGTGCCAGCAGCGAACAATCTCAACAGGGGCCCTACGAGCAGTACTTC.

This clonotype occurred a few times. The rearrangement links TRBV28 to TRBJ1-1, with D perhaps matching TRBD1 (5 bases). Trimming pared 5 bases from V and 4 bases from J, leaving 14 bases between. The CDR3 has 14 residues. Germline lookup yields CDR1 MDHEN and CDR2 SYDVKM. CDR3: CASSPRGVGTEAFF. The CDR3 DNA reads TGTGCCAGCAGTCCCCGAGGGGTGGGCACTGAAGCTTTCTTT.

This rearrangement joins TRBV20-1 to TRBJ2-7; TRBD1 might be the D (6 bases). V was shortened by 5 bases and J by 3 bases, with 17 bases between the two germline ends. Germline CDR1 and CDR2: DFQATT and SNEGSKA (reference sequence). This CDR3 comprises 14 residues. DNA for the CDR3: TGCAGTGCTTGGGACACCCAAAGGGTCTACGAGCAGTACTTC. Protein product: CSAWDTQRVYEQYF.

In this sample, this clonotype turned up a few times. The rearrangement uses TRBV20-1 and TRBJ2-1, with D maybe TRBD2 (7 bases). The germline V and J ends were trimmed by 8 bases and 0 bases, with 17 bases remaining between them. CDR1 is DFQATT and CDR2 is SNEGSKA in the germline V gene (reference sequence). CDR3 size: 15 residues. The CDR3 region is CSTRGGASSYNEQFF. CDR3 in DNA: TGCAGTACGCGAGGGGGGGCGAGCTCCTACAATGAGCAGTTCTTC.

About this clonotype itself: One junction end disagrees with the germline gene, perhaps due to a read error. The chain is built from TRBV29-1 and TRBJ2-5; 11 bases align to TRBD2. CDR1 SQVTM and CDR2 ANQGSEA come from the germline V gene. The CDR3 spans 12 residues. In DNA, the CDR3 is TGCAGCGGACGTAGCGGGAGGGAGAACCAGTACTTC. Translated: CSGRSGRENQYF.

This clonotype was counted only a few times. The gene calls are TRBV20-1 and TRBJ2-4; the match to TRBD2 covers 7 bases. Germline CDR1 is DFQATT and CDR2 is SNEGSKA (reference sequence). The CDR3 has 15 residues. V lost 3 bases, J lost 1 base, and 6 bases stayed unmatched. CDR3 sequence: CSARGTKLAKNIQYF. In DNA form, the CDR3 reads TGCAGTGCTAGGGGGACTAAGCTTGCCAAAAACATTCAGTACTTC.

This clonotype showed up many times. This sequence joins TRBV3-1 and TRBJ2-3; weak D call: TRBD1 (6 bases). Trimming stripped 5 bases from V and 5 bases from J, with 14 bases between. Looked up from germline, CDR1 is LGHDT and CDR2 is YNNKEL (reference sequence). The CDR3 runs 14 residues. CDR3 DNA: TGTGCCAGCAGCTATAATTCGGACAGAGATACGCAGTATTTT. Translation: CASSYNSDRDTQYF.

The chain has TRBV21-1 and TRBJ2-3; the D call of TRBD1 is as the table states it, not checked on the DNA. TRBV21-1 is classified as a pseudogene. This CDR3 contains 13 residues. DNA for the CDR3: TGTGCCAGCAGCAAACGGGACACAGATACGCAGTATTTT. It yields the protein CASSKRDTDTQYF.

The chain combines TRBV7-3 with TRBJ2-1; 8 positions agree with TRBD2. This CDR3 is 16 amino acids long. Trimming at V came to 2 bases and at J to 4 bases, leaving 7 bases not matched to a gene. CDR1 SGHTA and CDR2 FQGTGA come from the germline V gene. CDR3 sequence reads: CASSLGGSGKYNEQFF. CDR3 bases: TGTGCCAGCAGCTTAGGAGGTAGCGGGAAATACAATGAGCAGTTCTTC.